Many counts were recorded for the clone carrying this T cell receptor beta chain. What it binds is not known. These data originate in a study of spatial heterogeneity in lung cancer. General study points: Resection saw ubiquitous expanded tumor TCRs appear in blood more than follow-up did.

The CDR3 consists of 15 residues. Per germline, CDR1 LGHDT and CDR2 YNNKEL (reference sequence). Trimming took 6 bases from V and 3 from J, leaving 17 bases between them. Time point reported: sample taken at primary tumor resection. Sequencing was performed on whole RNA extracted from tumor and nontumor lung tissue, or from frozen PBMC, and the material was left unsorted. Patients with untreated early-stage non-small cell lung cancer, numbering 72, were the donors. TCRdb fed the 5' RACE reads into MiXCR, producing one record per CDR3 protein. The table has 8,100 or so distinct CDR3 sequences, around 5.9% seen once.

The sample in question was PBMCs, obtained at surgery. The clonotype comes from a male donor with early-stage non-small cell lung cancer. The chain is built from TRBV3-1 and TRBJ1-1; a possible D gene is TRBD1 (5 bases). The CDR3 sequence is CASSPTAPSHTEAFF. CDR3 nucleotide sequence: TGTGCCAGCAGTCCGACAGCCCCAAGTCACACTGAAGCTTTCTTT. The whole variable domain, filled in from reference TRBV3-1 and TRBJ1-1, reads DTAVSQTPKYLVTQMGNDKSIKCEQNLGHDTMYWYKQDSKKFLKIMFSYNNKELIINETVPNRFSPKSPDKAHLNLHINSLELGDSAVYFCASSPTAPSHTEAFFGQGTRLTVV.